This T cell receptor (beta chain) was captured by sequencing in a study of T-cell reconstitution after alpha-beta-depleted transplantation in children. The study, taken as a whole, reports: By about two months after transplant, alpha-beta T cells reportedly arose from several hundred graft clones that had expanded. Surviving recipient T cells and thymic progenitors accounted for the high day-60 TCRbeta diversity observed in some patients. The main origin of T-cell counts and diversity one year after transplant was newly produced T cells.

Per germline, CDR1 MDHEN and CDR2 SYDVKM. V lost 5 bases, J lost 3 bases, and 10 bases lay in between. The CDR3 loop spans 13 amino acids. This clonotype came up a few times. The antigen is undetermined. Library preparation (for TCRbeta) was performed with unique molecular identifiers. TCRdb reprocessed the PCR reads via MiXCR and lists one record per CDR3 protein. The data contain hundreds of thousands of distinct CDR3 sequences, 10% to 15% of them seen just once; the ten biggest clones take up around 2.2%. The TCR originated in a male patient aged 10 to 17 who had a stem cell transplant for acute myeloid leukemia, so the T cells may come from the graft donor. The J gene is TRBJ1-2, the V gene TRBV28; a possible D gene is TRBD1 (5 bases). The material sequenced was PBMCs, mostly from graft donor cells, taken 360 days after TCRalphabeta/CD19-depleted stem cell transplant. This CDR3 reads CASSMGGDYGYTF. In DNA, the CDR3 is TGTGCCAGCAGTATGGGGGGGGACTATGGCTACACCTTC.